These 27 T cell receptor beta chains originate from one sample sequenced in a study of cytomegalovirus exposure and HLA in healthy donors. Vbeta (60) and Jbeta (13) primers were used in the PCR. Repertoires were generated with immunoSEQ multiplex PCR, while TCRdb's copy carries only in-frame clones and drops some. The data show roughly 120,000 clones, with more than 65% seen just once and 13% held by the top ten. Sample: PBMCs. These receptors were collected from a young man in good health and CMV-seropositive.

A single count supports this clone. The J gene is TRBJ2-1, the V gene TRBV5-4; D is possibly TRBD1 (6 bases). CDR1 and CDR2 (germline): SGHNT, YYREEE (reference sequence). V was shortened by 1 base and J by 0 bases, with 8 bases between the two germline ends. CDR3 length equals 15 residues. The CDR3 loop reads CASSLRGNSYNEQFF. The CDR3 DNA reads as TGTGCCAGCAGCTTGAGGGGGAACTCCTACAATGAGCAGTTCTTC.

CDR3 bases: TGTGCCAGCAGCTTAAGGGACAGGGGAACCTACGAGCAGTACTTC. As protein: CASSLRDRGTYEQYF. The genes are TRBV11-2 and TRBJ2-5, with 10 bases aligning to TRBD1. With the DNA end fitting TRBJ2-7 better, the J assignment may be wrong. CDR3 length equals 15 residues. Germline V gives CDR1 SGHAT, CDR2 FQNNGV.

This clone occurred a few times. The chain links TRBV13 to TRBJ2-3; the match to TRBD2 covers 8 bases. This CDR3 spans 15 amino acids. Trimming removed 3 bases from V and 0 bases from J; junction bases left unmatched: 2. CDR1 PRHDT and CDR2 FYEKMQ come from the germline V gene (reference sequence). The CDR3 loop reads CASSLRGASTDTQYF. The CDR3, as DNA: TGTGCCAGCAGCTTGCGGGGGGCTAGCACAGATACGCAGTATTTT.

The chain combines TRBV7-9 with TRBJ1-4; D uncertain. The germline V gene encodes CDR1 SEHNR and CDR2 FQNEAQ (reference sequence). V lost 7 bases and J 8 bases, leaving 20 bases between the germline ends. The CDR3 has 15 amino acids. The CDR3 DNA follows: TGTGCCAGCAACGTCGGACTCTCCCCGAACGAAAAACTGTTTTTT. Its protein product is CASNVGLSPNEKLFF.

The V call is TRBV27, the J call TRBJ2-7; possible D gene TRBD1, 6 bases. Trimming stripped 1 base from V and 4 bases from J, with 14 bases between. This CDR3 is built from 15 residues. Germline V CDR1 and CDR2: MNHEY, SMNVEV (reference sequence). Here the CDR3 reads CASSLYTGTSYEQYF. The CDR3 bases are TGTGCCAGCAGTTTATATACAGGGACCTCTTACGAGCAGTACTTC.

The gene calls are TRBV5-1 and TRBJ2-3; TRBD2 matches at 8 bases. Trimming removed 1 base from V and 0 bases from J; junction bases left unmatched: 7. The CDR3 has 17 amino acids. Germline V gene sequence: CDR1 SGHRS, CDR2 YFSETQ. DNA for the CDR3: TGCGCCAGCAGCTTGTTGACGAGCGGGGGCAGCACAGATACGCAGTATTTT. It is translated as CASSLLTSGGSTDTQYF.

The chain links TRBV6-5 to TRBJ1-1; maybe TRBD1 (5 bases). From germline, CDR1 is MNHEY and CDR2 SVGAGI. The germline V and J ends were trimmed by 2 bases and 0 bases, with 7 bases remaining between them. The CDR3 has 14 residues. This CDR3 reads CASSYGALNTEAFF. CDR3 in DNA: TGTGCCAGCAGTTACGGGGCCCTGAACACTGAAGCTTTCTTT.

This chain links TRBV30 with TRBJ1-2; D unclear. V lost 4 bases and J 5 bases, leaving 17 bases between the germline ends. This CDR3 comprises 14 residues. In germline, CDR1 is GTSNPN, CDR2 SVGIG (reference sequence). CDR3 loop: CAWIIGPAGYGYTF. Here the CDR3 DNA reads TGTGCCTGGATTATAGGGCCAGCGGGGTATGGCTACACCTTC.

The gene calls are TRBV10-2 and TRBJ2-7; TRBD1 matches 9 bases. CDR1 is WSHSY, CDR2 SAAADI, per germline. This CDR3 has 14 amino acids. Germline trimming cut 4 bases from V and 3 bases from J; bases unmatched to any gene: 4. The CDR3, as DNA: TGCGCCAGCAGTGGGGGGACAGGGATCTACGAGCAGTACTTC. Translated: CASSGGTGIYEQYF.

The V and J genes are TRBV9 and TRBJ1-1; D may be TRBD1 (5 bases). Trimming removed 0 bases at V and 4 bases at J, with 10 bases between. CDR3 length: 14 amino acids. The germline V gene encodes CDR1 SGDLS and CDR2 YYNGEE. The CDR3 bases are TGTGCCAGCAGCGTAGGGGGGGACTTCACTGAAGCTTTCTTT. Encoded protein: CASSVGGDFTEAFF.

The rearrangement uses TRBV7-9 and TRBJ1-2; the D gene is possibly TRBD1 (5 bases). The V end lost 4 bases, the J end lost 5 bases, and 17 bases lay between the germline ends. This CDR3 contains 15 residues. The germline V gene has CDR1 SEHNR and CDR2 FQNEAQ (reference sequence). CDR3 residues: CASSSPTQGGYGYTF. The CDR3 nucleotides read TGTGCCAGCAGCTCACCGACCCAGGGAGGGTATGGCTACACCTTC. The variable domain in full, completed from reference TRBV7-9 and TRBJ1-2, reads DTGVSQNPRHKITKRGQNVTFRCDPISEHNRLYWYRQTLGQGPEFLTYFQNEAQLEKSRLLSDRFSAERPKGSFSTLEIQRTEQGDSAMYLCASSSPTQGGYGYTFGSGTRLTVV.

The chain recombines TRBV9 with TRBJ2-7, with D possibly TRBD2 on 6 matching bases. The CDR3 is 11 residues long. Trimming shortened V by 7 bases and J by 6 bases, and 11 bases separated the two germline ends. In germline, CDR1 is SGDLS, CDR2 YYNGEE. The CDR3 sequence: CASGGFGEQYF. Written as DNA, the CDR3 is TGTGCCAGCGGAGGGTTTGGCGAGCAGTACTTC.

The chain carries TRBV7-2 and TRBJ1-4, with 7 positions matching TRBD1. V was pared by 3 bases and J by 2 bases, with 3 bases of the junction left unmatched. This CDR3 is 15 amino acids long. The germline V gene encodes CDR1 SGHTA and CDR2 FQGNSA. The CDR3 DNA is TGTGCCAGCAGCTTCCCGACAGGGACTAATGAAAAACTGTTTTTT. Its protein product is CASSFPTGTNEKLFF.

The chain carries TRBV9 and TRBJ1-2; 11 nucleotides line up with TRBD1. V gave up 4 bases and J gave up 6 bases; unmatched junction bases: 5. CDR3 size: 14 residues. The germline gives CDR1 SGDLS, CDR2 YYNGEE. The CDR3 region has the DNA TGTGCCAGCAGCCCCCGGGACAGGGGGGATGGCTACACCTTC. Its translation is CASSPRDRGDGYTF.

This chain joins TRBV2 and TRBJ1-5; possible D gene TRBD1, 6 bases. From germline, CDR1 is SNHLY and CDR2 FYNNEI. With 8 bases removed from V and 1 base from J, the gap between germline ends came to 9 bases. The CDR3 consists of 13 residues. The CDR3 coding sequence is TGTGCCAGCCAGGGGAGAAGCAATCAGCCCCAGCATTTT. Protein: CASQGRSNQPQHF.

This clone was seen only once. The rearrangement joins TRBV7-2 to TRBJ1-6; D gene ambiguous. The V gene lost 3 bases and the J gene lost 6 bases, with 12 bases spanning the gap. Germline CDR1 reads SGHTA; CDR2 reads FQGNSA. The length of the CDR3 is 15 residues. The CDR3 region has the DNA TGTGCCAGCAGCTTCACAGCCAACCGTAATTCACCCCTCCACTTT. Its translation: CASSFTANRNSPLHF.

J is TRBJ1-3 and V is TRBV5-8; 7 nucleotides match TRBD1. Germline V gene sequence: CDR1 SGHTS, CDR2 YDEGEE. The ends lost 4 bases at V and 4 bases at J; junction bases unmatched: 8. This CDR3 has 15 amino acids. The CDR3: CASSPWRGLGNTIYF. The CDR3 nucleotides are TGTGCCAGCAGCCCATGGAGGGGGCTCGGAAACACCATATATTTT.

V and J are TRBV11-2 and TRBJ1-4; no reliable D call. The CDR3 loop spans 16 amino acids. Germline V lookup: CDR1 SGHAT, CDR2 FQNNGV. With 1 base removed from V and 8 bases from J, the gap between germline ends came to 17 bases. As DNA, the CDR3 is TGTGCCAGCAGCTTAGGATACGGGGAACTAAGGGAAAAACTGTTTTTT. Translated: CASSLGYGELREKLFF.

CDR3 bases: TGTGCCAGCAGCTTAGGGATACAGGGTACCCTCTCTGGGGCCAACGTCCTGACTTTC. Protein sequence: CASSLGIQGTLSGANVLTF. This chain links TRBV7-2 with TRBJ2-6; a possible D gene is TRBD1 (6 bases). Deletions cut 1 base from V and 0 bases from J, with 16 bases between. The germline gives CDR1 SGHTA, CDR2 FQGNSA. The CDR3 spans 19 residues.

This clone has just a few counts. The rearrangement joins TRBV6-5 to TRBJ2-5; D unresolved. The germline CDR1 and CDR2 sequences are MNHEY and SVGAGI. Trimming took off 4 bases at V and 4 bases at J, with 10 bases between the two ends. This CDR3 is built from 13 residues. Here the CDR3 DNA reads TGTGCCAGCAGTTTTCTATATTCAGAGACCCAGTACTTC. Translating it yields CASSFLYSETQYF.

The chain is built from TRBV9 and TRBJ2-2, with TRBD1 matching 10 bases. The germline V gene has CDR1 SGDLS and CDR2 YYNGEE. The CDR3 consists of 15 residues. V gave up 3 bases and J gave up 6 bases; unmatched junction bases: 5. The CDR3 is CASSGGTGAAGELFF. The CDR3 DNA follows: TGTGCCAGCAGCGGGGGGACAGGGGCAGCCGGGGAGCTGTTTTTT.

CDR3 in amino acids: CAISGDSYEQYF. In DNA, the CDR3 is TGTGCCATCAGTGGAGACTCCTACGAGCAGTACTTC. This chain uses TRBV10-3 with TRBJ2-7; no clear D gene. The germline CDR1 and CDR2 sequences are ENHRY and SYGVKD. CDR3 length equals 12 residues. The germline V and J ends were trimmed by 4 bases and 0 bases, with 4 bases remaining between them.

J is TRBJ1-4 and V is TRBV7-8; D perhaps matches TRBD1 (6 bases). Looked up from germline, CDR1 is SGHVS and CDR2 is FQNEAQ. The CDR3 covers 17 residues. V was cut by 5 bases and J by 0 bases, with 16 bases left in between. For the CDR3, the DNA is TGTGCCAGCAGCCCTCACAGGGTTGCTGCAACTAATGAAAAACTGTTTTTT. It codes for CASSPHRVAATNEKLFF. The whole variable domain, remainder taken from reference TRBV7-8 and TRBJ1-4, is GAGVSQSPRYKVAKRGQDVALRCDPISGHVSLFWYQQALGQGPEFLTYFQNEAQLDKSGLPSDRFFAERPEGSVSTLKIQRTQQEDSAVYLCASSPHRVAATNEKLFFGSGTQLSVL.

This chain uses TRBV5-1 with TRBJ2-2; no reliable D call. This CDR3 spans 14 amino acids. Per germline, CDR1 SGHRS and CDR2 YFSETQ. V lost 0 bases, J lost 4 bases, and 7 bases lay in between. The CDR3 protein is CASSLATLTGELFF. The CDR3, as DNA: TGCGCCAGCAGCTTGGCGACACTCACCGGGGAGCTGTTTTTT. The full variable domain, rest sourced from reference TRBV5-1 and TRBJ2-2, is KAGVTQTPRYLIKTRGQQVTLSCSPISGHRSVSWYQQTPGQGLQFLFEYFSETQRNKGNFPGRFSGRQFSNSRSEMNVSTLELGDSALYLCASSLATLTGELFFGEGSRLTVL.

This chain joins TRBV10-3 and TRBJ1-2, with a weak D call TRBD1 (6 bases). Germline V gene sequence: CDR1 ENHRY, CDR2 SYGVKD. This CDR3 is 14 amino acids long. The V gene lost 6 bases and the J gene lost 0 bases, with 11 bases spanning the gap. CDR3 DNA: TGTGCCATCAGCCACAGGGATACTAACTATGGCTACACCTTC. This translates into CAISHRDTNYGYTF.

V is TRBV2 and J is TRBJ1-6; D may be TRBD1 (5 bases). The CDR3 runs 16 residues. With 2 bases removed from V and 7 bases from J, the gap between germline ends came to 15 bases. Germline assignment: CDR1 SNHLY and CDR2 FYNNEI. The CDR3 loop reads CASSERVWGPNSPLHF. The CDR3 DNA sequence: TGTGCCAGCAGTGAAAGAGTGTGGGGCCCCAATTCACCCCTCCACTTT.

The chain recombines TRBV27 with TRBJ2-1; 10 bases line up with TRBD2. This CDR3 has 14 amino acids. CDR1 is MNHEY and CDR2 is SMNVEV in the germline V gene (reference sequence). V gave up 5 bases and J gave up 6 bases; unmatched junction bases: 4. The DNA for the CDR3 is TGTGCCAGCAGTCATAGCGGGGGGATCAATGAGCAGTTCTTC. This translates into CASSHSGGINEQFF.